These 17 T cell receptor beta chains were sequenced from one sample in a study of T cells after yellow fever vaccination. TCRdb used MiXCR to reprocess the 5' RACE reads, holding one entry per CDR3 protein. The profile covers 200,000 to 300,000 distinct CDR3 sequences, with 13% appearing a single time and around 0.55% taken by the ten largest. The material sequenced was CD4+ T cells sorted from PBMCs, taken 45 days after the yellow fever booster vaccination. The receptors come from a young man who received the YFV17D yellow fever vaccine.

The chain employs TRBV7-9 and TRBJ1-5; no reliable D call. The CDR3 runs 14 residues. Germline assignment: CDR1 SEHNR and CDR2 FQNEAQ (reference sequence). Trimming pared 2 bases from V and 6 bases from J, leaving 11 bases between. This chain's CDR3 is CASSLSTVGQPQHF. Written as DNA, the CDR3 is TGTGCCAGCAGCTTAAGTACAGTCGGTCAGCCCCAGCATTTT.

This clonotype was counted a few times. This chain links TRBV28 with TRBJ2-3; 8 nucleotides line up with TRBD2. The trim removed 6 bases at V and 0 bases at J, leaving 11 bases unmatched. Germline CDR1 MDHEN, CDR2 SYDVKM. The length of the CDR3 is 17 residues. Here the CDR3 reads CASSPGGLAGSTDTQYF. The CDR3 DNA is TGTGCCAGCAGCCCCGGGGGCCTAGCGGGCAGCACAGATACGCAGTATTTT.

This clonotype was counted only a few times. The V and J genes are TRBV6-2 or TRBV6-3 and TRBJ2-7; 7 bases map to TRBD2. The junction had 17 bases not matched to a gene; V was cut back by 6 bases and J by 6 bases. Germline CDR1 reads MNHEY; CDR2 reads SVGEGT. The CDR3 loop spans 16 amino acids. The CDR3 bases are TGTGCCAGCAGCCCCCTGGGGGGGACGCTCGCTCTCGAGCAGTACTTC. Translating it yields CASSPLGGTLALEQYF.

This clonotype was counted between two and nine times. The chain is built from TRBV7-2 and TRBJ2-7; D might be TRBD2 (5 bases). The V gene's germline CDR1 is SGHTA and CDR2 FQGNSA. CDR3 size: 14 residues. V was clipped by 4 bases and J by 7 bases, with 17 bases between them. The CDR3 is CASSWDWLEGEQYF. The CDR3 DNA sequence: TGTGCCAGCAGCTGGGATTGGCTTGAGGGAGAGCAGTACTTC.

Worth noting for this clonotype: An end of the junction differs from the germline gene, which may be a read error. V gene TRBV12-3 or TRBV12-4 combines with J gene TRBJ2-2; D unclear. This CDR3 comprises 12 residues. CDR3 nucleotides: TGTGCCAGCAATTTAGTTACCGGGGAGCTGTTTTTT. Translated: CASNLVTGELFF.

This chain uses TRBV20-1 with TRBJ2-5, with unresolved D. Germline CDR1 is DFQATT and CDR2 is SNEGSKA (reference sequence). Trimming cost V 1 base and J 5 bases, with 17 bases left between them. CDR3 size: 15 residues. For the CDR3, the DNA is TGCAGTGCTAGAGCTTGGGCAGGAGAGTCGGAGACCCAGTACTTC. Translating it yields CSARAWAGESETQYF.

The J gene is TRBJ1-1, the V gene TRBV29-1; 11 nucleotides match TRBD1. Germline CDR1 SQVTM, CDR2 ANQGSEA. V lost 8 bases to trimming and J lost 0 bases; unmatched junction nucleotides: 8. The CDR3 length is 15 residues. CDR3 DNA sequence: TGCAGCCTTCGGACAGGGGGCAACTTGAACACTGAAGCTTTCTTT. Protein sequence: CSLRTGGNLNTEAFF.

This clonotype has only one observation. Being one base from a much bigger clone, this may be a read error. The gene calls are TRBV20-1 and TRBJ1-1; no reliable D call. The germline gives CDR1 DFQATT, CDR2 SNEGSKA (reference sequence). The CDR3 is 12 amino acids. Trimming shortened V by 6 bases and J by 2 bases, and 10 bases separated the two germline ends. The CDR3, as DNA: TGCAGTGCCGGGAGGTTAAACACTGAAGCTTTCTTT. As protein: CSAGRLNTEAFF.

V is TRBV30 and J is TRBJ2-1; D may be TRBD1 (6 bases). The CDR3 spans 12 residues. The V gene's germline CDR1 is GTSNPN and CDR2 SVGIG (reference sequence). With 4 bases removed from V and 6 bases from J, the gap between germline ends came to 10 bases. The CDR3 region is CAWTDSFNEQFF. The CDR3 DNA reads as TGTGCCTGGACGGACAGTTTCAATGAGCAGTTCTTC.

This clonotype turned up a few times. The chain has TRBV11-2 and TRBJ2-1, with D unclear. With 4 bases removed from V and 8 bases from J, the gap between germline ends came to 18 bases. The CDR3 has 15 amino acids. Germline lookup yields CDR1 SGHAT and CDR2 FQNNGV. CDR3 sequence reads: CASSSRAQTFDEQFF. The CDR3 region has the DNA TGTGCCAGCAGCTCCCGCGCACAAACGTTCGATGAGCAGTTCTTC.

This clonotype was seen a handful of times. The rearrangement uses TRBV5-1 and TRBJ2-7, with 7 bases fitting TRBD2. V was pared by 4 bases and J by 7 bases, with 14 bases of the junction left unmatched. The germline V gene encodes CDR1 SGHRS and CDR2 YFSETQ. The CDR3 has 15 amino acids. The CDR3 bases are TGCGCCAGCAGCCTCCGCGGGGGTACGCCCTGGGAGCAGTACTTC. It specifies CASSLRGGTPWEQYF.

This clonotype appeared a few times. The V call is TRBV5-1, the J call TRBJ2-1; 10 bases are shared with TRBD2. This CDR3 comprises 17 residues. From germline, CDR1 is SGHRS and CDR2 YFSETQ. The V gene end was trimmed by 4 bases and the J gene end by 0 bases; junction bases not matched to a gene: 7. As DNA, the CDR3 is TGCGCCAGCAGCATGACTAGCGGGCAGAGCTCCTACAATGAGCAGTTCTTC. Its translation is CASSMTSGQSSYNEQFF.

The V call is TRBV3-1, the J call TRBJ2-7; D is undetermined. V was cut by 0 bases and J by 7 bases, with 16 bases left in between. In germline, CDR1 is LGHDT, CDR2 YNNKEL (reference sequence). The CDR3 loop spans 15 amino acids. CDR3 in amino acids: CASSQDLGSKSEQYF. CDR3 DNA: TGTGCCAGCAGCCAAGATTTAGGATCCAAGAGTGAGCAGTACTTC.

The chain is built from TRBV7-8 and TRBJ2-1; 8 bases align to TRBD2. Germline CDR1 reads SGHVS; CDR2 reads FQNEAQ. The ends lost 1 base at V and 10 bases at J; junction bases unmatched: 3. This CDR3 has 13 amino acids. The CDR3 is CASSLEREGEQFF. The CDR3 DNA sequence: TGTGCCAGCAGCTTAGAACGGGAGGGGGAGCAGTTCTTC.

The chain has TRBV6-1 and TRBJ2-7, with 9 bases that match TRBD1. V trimming: 5 bases; J trimming: 4 bases; junction bases outside the gene matches: 12. The CDR3 extends over 16 amino acids. Germline V CDR1 and CDR2: MNHNS, SASEGT. The CDR3 DNA reads as TGTGCCAGCAGTAAGAAACCCCGGGACAGGGCTTACGAGCAGTACTTC. This gives the protein CASSKKPRDRAYEQYF.

This clonotype came up a few times. The rearrangement uses TRBV15 and TRBJ1-5, with TRBD1 identical over 7 bases. With 0 bases clipped from V and 5 bases from J, the junction kept 7 bases outside the gene matches. Germline CDR1 and CDR2: LNHNV and YYDKDF (reference sequence). This CDR3 contains 16 residues. CDR3 amino acids: CATSRDYGQEHQPQHF. The CDR3 bases are TGTGCCACCAGCAGAGATTATGGACAGGAGCATCAGCCCCAGCATTTT.

This chain uses TRBV7-2 with TRBJ1-2; unclear D gene. Looked up from germline, CDR1 is SGHTA and CDR2 is FQGNSA. This CDR3 comprises 13 residues. The V end lost 1 base, the J end lost 8 bases, and 11 bases lay between the germline ends. CDR3 protein: CASSLDRVGGYTF. The CDR3 coding sequence is TGTGCCAGCAGCTTAGACCGAGTTGGGGGCTACACCTTC.